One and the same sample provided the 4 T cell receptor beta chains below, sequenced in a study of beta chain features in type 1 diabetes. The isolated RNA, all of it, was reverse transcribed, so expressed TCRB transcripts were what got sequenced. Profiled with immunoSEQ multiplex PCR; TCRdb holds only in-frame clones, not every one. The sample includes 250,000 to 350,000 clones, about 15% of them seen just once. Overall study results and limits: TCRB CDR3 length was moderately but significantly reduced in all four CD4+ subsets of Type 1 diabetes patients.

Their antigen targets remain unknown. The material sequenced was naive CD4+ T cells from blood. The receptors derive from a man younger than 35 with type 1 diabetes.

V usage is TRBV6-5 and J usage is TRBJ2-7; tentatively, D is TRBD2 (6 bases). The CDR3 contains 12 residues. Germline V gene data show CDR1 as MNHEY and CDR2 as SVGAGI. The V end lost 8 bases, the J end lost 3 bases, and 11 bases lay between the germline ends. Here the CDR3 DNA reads TGTGCCAGCGGAGGGTATTACTACGAGCAGTACTTC. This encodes CASGGYYYEQYF.

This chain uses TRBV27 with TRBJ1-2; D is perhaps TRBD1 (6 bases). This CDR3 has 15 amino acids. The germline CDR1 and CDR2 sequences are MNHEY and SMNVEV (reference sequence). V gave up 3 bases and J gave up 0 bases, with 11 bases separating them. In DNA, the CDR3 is TGTGCCAGCAGTTTTCGCGCAGGGGCTAACTATGGCTACACCTTC. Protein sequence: CASSFRAGANYGYTF.

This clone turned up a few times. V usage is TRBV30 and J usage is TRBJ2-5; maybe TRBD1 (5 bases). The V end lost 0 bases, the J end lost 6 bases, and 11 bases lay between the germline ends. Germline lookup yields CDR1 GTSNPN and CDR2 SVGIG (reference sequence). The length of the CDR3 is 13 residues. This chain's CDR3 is CAWSVWGPKTQYF. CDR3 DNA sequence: TGTGCCTGGAGTGTTTGGGGCCCTAAGACCCAGTACTTC.

CDR3 DNA: TGTGCCACTGGACAGAAAAGCCCCTACGAGCAGTACTTC. It codes for CATGQKSPYEQYF. This sequence joins TRBV6-5 and TRBJ2-7; D is possibly TRBD1 (6 bases). V was cut by 10 bases and J by 2 bases, with 15 bases left in between. The CDR3 is 13 residues long. Germline V gene lookup returns CDR1 MNHEY and CDR2 SVGAGI.